Reported below is one TCR beta chain. This receptor's antigen is unknown. No base qualities exist here, and no much larger clone lies one base off it. This sample was taken from a study of cytomegalovirus exposure and HLA in healthy donors (dated by TCRdb to about 2017). Study-level background: An earlier analysis of around 600 of the donors reported 250 to 300 Gb of sequence data and roughly 110 million unique TCR beta sequences from 150 million to 200 million T cells. An early release that covered fewer than 800 HLA-typed donors contained about 300 gigabases of sequencing data and 70 million to 100 million unique TCR sequences. The genetic ancestry cluster associated with self-reported Caucasian donors included 65% to 90% of the roughly 400 genotyped donors. The study aimed to test whether cataloging public T cell receptors could reveal signatures of past pathogen exposure. The study used immunosequencing to profile the T cell repertoires of several hundred subjects and linked those repertoires to cytomegalovirus serostatus. A separate validation cohort of approximately 120 different subjects was used in addition to the 666-subject first cohort. The study combined high-throughput TCR immunosequencing, statistical association of individual TCRs with disease status, and machine learning to predict cytomegalovirus infection status. A later analysis re-examined previously published TCR beta repertoires from 500 to 700 donors and added high-resolution HLA genotyping to investigate patterns of TCR occurrence. The later analysis used no new phenotypic data to find candidate immune exposures, relying instead on TCR beta sequences and their occurrence across donors. To decide whether each TCR beta V gene segment behaved as functional or pseudogenic, an earlier analysis of some 600 of the donors relied on high-throughput TCR beta sequencing. Donor age, sex, ethnicity and CMV serostatus were collected together with the repertoire data. In a later genetic analysis, genome-wide SNP genotypes for about 55% of the roughly 700 donors were used, and that subset was treated as a discovery cohort. Every repertoire in the discovery cohort had been generated on one and the same sequencing platform. Class I and class II HLA loci were covered by the typing at four-digit resolution. The number of donors typed differed by locus, with about 629-630 for A, B, C, DRB1 and DQB1, more than 500 for DQA1, 606 for DPA1, and around 430 for DPB1. Several DR-DQ haplotypes were treated as single units for association and clustering because of strong linkage in the cohort. On average, 235,054 unique TCR beta nucleotide sequences were sequenced per donor among 398 genotyped donors of the cohort, with 15% to 20% of those sequences being non-productive.

In total, 500 to 700 healthy bone marrow donors made up the cohort. All cohort members were sampled while nominally healthy, although unrecorded immune exposures were likely present. The donor was CMV seronegative and was included in the group of 352 seronegative cohort members. Every donor gave a peripheral blood sample, and the peripheral blood mononuclear cells from that sample were used for TCR beta sequencing. The Qiagen DNeasy Blood Extraction Kit was used to extract genomic DNA from the blood cell samples. The library was generated by the immunoSEQ multiplex PCR assay. For the multiplex PCR, a mixture combining 60 forward primers for TCR Vbeta segments and 13 reverse primers for TCR Jbeta segments was used. The CDR3 region of rearranged TCR beta genes was amplified from genomic DNA with a multiplex PCR assay. The Illumina HiSeq System was used to sequence the amplified TCR beta libraries as 87-base-pair reads. Turning to the authors' computational methods: Across the 600 to 700 repertoires, a later analysis counted 60 million to 90 million unique TCR beta chains, around 10 million of which were shared by at least two donors. Raw reads were error-corrected and collapsed into unique sequences with a nearest-neighbor algorithm that merged closely related sequences to remove PCR and sequencing errors. To assign V, D and J gene segments, CDR3 sequences were aligned to IMGT reference sequences. For a sequence to be retained, at least a six-nucleotide match to both a V gene segment and a J gene segment was required. A rearrangement was called productive if the CDR3 had no stop codons and remained in frame with V and J, and every other rearrangement was called non-productive. CDR3 was defined according to IMGT convention as the region running from the second conserved V-encoded cysteine to the conserved J-encoded phenylalanine. The earlier analysis of some 580 of the donors excluded any sequence lacking an unambiguous match to a single V gene segment. In an earlier analysis of a few hundred of the donors, V segments were called functional above 56.7% productive rearrangements and were called segregating when the between-donor standard deviation exceeded 5%. To diagnose cytomegalovirus status from the catalog of TCR beta chain sequences, a statistical classification framework was built. V and J gene assignment, in a later analysis, came from comparing TCR nucleotide sequences with IMGT/GENE-DB human TR gene sequences. In a later analysis, CDR3 sequences and most-parsimonious VDJ recombination scenarios were assigned using the TCRdist pipeline. In a later analysis, every TCR beta chain was defined by the combination of its CDR3 amino acid sequence and its V-gene family, and reads without a unique V-gene family were dropped. As a way to deal with suspected cross-contamination and a sequencing artifact, a later analysis dropped 450 to 600 nucleotide sequences that were highly shared and had low generation probability. For each public chain, a later analysis derived a clonal expansion index from normalized ranks of inferred template counts within each repertoire. In a later analysis, generation probabilities were computed using a VDJ recombination model fitted to out-of-frame rearrangements, and the results were checked against IGoR. Hypergeometric tests were used in a later analysis to score TCR-TCR, TCR-HLA and TCR-CMV co-occurrence, with a repertoire-size bias correction applied to the TCR pairs. False discovery rates were estimated in a later analysis by permuting HLA or CMV assignments 20 times. In a later analysis, co-occurring TCRs were grouped using DBSCAN, with TCRdist sequence similarity added in when clustering inside HLA-allele-positive subsets. Co-occurrence clustering excluded repertoires with fewer than 30,000 or more than 120,000 public chains, plus five with anomalous nucleotide sharing. The source is immuneACCESS, and TCRdb retained only in-frame sequences with V and J called. Part of the clones is not carried over; for the studies checked, unresolved V genes explain less than half of this, and the remainder is unexplained. The DNA gave D and trimming, while V, J and clone size come from that table. This sample lists roughly 230,000 clones; 80% to 95% were detected once. 1.5% to 2% of the sample belongs to the ten largest clones.

The CDR3 has 13 amino acids, counting the end cysteine and phenylalanine. The DNA shown is the 39-base CDR3, in frame from base 1. CDR1 GTSNPN and CDR2 SVGIG are derived from the germline V gene (reference sequence). Trimming removed 1 base from V and 5 bases from J; the gene matches leave 3 bases unexplained. Study-wide conclusions, independent of this receptor: In a later genetic analysis, a missense DCLRE1C variant was associated with V-gene and J-gene trimming of TCR beta chains, and the association was replicated in an independent cohort. Broadly in line with IMGT annotations, most TCR beta V segments showed up in productive rearrangements about 87% or about 30% of the time in an earlier analysis of 450 to 600 of the donors. Roughly uniform sequencing depth across donors was assumed in presence/absence analyses, although this assumption may not hold. Compared with equally common non-associated chains, HLA-associated TCR beta chains in a later analysis were more clonally expanded and had lower generation probabilities. A cluster of highly shared sequence variants was judged likely to represent a technical artifact of the sequencing pipeline. A further reported finding was that TCR beta sequences accurately predicted the HLA-A and HLA-B alleles for most subjects in the first cohort. In a later genetic analysis, fewer N-insertions in productive TCRs were reported among donors in an Asian-associated ancestry cluster than the approximately 710-donor mean. Correlated functional status among segregating V segments might be attributable to linkage disequilibrium, but an unknown experimental factor could not be ruled out. In both the original and validation cohorts, the classifier was reported to diagnose cytomegalovirus status with high specificity and sensitivity. Because counts were too low, approximately 18 rarely observed V segments, including chromosome 9 orphons, were excluded from the earlier analysis of 587 of the donors. When HLA alleles, especially DR and DQ, strongly co-occurred, TCR associations were difficult to assign to individual alleles. In this cohort, only TCR beta chains were sequenced, and detectable features were limited by the absence of alpha or paired-chain data. Three of the identified cytomegalovirus-associated TCR beta chains were confirmed in vitro to be specific for cytomegalovirus antigens. In a later analysis, several top co-occurrence clusters were reported to appear linked to parvovirus B19, influenza, CMV and Epstein-Barr virus. In a later analysis, the rate of TCR association differed among HLA loci, with DRB1 alleles having the most associated TCRs and HLA-C alleles having the fewest. At a false discovery rate of 0.05, a later analysis linked 15,000 to 20,000 TCR beta sequences to specific HLA alleles. Because HLA typing was unavailable for some donors at each locus, only the typed subset was used in association tests. CMV serostatus was the only immune exposure information available for the cohort. Some IMGT-functional V segments, including TRBV6-2 and TRBV6-3, could not be told apart with the 87-base-pair reads, so those segments were excluded. The authors suggested that the approach could potentially be generalized to other disease states and immunological phenotypes. While some public TCRs were present in many individuals, most TCR sequences turned up only very rarely across donors. In the study, approximately 160 TCR beta chains were listed as associated with cytomegalovirus. A later analysis found that most CMV-associated TCR beta chains appeared HLA-restricted, with HLA associations seemingly driven largely by CMV exposure.

Sample: PBMCs. This clonotype was sampled from a girl aged 2 to 10 in good health and CMV-seronegative. This sequence uses TRBV30 and TRBJ1-1; TRBD1 aligns with 8 central bases. The DNA sequence follows: TGTGCCTGGAGTGCTTACAGGGGGACTGAAGCTTTCTTT. Its protein is CAWSAYRGTEAFF.